Each of the 31 T cell receptor beta chains below was sequenced from the same sample in a study of T cell responses to AZD1222 COVID-19 vaccine. The repertoire was sequenced with immunoSEQ multiplex PCR; TCRdb's copy has only in-frame clones and lacks some. This repertoire shows 99,000 or so clones, around 90% found once; its top ten account for about 9.1%. Sample: peripheral blood, taken on day 0 of AZD1222 vaccination. The receptors shown here come from an adult in good health.

The chain has TRBV28 and TRBJ1-2, with unresolved D. Trimming pared 5 bases from V and 2 bases from J, leaving 9 bases between. CDR3 size: 13 residues. Germline V gene data show CDR1 as MDHEN and CDR2 as SYDVKM. This CDR3 reads CASSGDTNYGYTF. CDR3 coding DNA: TGTGCCAGCAGTGGAGACACCAACTATGGCTACACCTTC.

CDR3 amino acids: CASSLGQGLYF. Here the CDR3 DNA reads TGCGCCAGCAGCTTAGGACAGGGCCTCTACTTC. This chain uses TRBV5-1 with TRBJ2-7, with 8 bases fitting TRBD1. V lost 2 bases to trimming and J lost 13 bases; unmatched junction nucleotides: 5. CDR1 and CDR2 from the germline V gene are SGHRS and YFSETQ. There are 11 residues in the CDR3.

A word on this clone: Compared with germline, one end of the junction differs, possibly owing to a read error. The chain is built from TRBV5-8 and TRBJ2-6; maybe TRBD2 (6 bases). CDR1 SGHTS and CDR2 YDEGEE come from the germline V gene. This CDR3 is 18 amino acids long. The CDR3 is CPSSSTGTGPSGANVLTF. The CDR3 DNA is TGTCCCAGCAGCTCAACCGGGACTGGCCCCTCTGGGGCCAACGTCCTGACTTTC.

V and J are TRBV7-2 and TRBJ2-1, with D maybe TRBD2 (5 bases). CDR3 length: 16 amino acids. The V and J ends lost 1 base and 0 bases respectively, with 10 bases between them. CDR1 and CDR2 from the germline V gene are SGHTA and FQGNSA. CDR3 sequence reads: CASSLVAGSSYNEQFF. The CDR3 nucleotides are TGTGCCAGCAGCTTAGTGGCGGGTAGCTCCTACAATGAGCAGTTCTTC. The full variable domain, completed using reference TRBV7-2 and TRBJ2-1, is GAGVSQSPSNKVTEKGKDVELRCDPISGHTALYWYRQSLGQGLEFLIYFQGNSAPDKSGLPSDRFSAERTGGSVSTLTIQRTQQEDSAVYLCASSLVAGSSYNEQFFGPGTRLTVL.

This rearrangement joins TRBV7-8 to TRBJ2-7, with a tentative D call TRBD2 (7 bases). The ends were cut back, 5 bases at V and 6 bases at J, with 20 bases in the middle. This CDR3 has 15 amino acids. Looked up from germline, CDR1 is SGHVS and CDR2 is FQNEAQ. CDR3 coding DNA: TGTGCCAGCAGCAGGGAGGGGGGCCCGGTACGCGAGCAGTACTTC. Protein product: CASSREGGPVREQYF.

This clone was seen a single time. This chain uses TRBV29-1 with TRBJ1-4; D not resolved. Germline assignment: CDR1 SQVTM and CDR2 ANQGSEA. This CDR3 has 15 amino acids. V was shortened by 6 bases and J by 8 bases, with 22 bases between the two germline ends. The CDR3 nucleotides read TGCAGCGTCAAAACCCCTCTGGTTGCTCAGGAAAAACTGTTTTTT. Amino acids: CSVKTPLVAQEKLFF.

The chain joins TRBV28 to TRBJ2-7; 12 nucleotides agree with TRBD2. After removal of 8 bases from V and 6 bases from J, the junction contained 17 bases not matched to a gene. Looked up from germline, CDR1 is MDHEN and CDR2 is SYDVKM. CDR3 length: 17 residues. Here the CDR3 reads CASQEAQASGRALEQYF. CDR3 DNA sequence: TGTGCCAGCCAAGAAGCCCAAGCTAGCGGGAGGGCCCTCGAGCAGTACTTC.

This chain joins TRBV3-1 (or the pseudogene TRBV3-2) and TRBJ2-3; 11 bases are a match to TRBD2. This CDR3 has 16 amino acids. Germline lookup yields CDR1 LGHDT and CDR2 YNNKEL (reference sequence). Trimming at V came to 6 bases and at J to 2 bases, leaving 7 bases not matched to a gene. The CDR3 sequence is CASRARTSGLTDTQYF. The CDR3, as DNA: TGTGCCAGCAGAGCACGGACTAGCGGGCTCACAGATACGCAGTATTTT.

The V gene is TRBV7-3, the J gene TRBJ2-1; possible D gene TRBD2, 6 bases. Germline lookup yields CDR1 SGHTA and CDR2 FQGTGA. CDR3 size: 16 residues. Trimming removed 2 bases from V and 7 bases from J, with 18 bases in between. CDR3 sequence reads: CASSLSTRGTGNEQFF. The CDR3, as DNA: TGTGCCAGCAGCTTATCGACTAGGGGTACTGGGAATGAGCAGTTCTTC.

This clone was picked up a small number of times. This chain uses TRBV7-9 with TRBJ2-5; possible D gene TRBD1, 6 bases. CDR1 is SEHNR and CDR2 is FQNEAQ in the germline V gene (reference sequence). V gave up 4 bases and J gave up 5 bases, with 8 bases separating them. The CDR3 consists of 12 residues. The CDR3 here is CASSSQGETQYF. The CDR3 DNA reads TGTGCCAGCAGCTCCCAGGGGGAGACCCAGTACTTC.

The genes are TRBV9 and TRBJ1-2; 8 bases are shared with TRBD1. This CDR3 contains 13 residues. Germline CDR1 is SGDLS and CDR2 is YYNGEE. V lost 5 bases, J lost 1 base, and 1 base stayed unmatched. The CDR3 region is CASRDRVNYGYTF. The CDR3 bases are TGTGCCAGCAGGGACAGGGTTAACTATGGCTACACCTTC.

This chain links TRBV6-5 with TRBJ1-1; 7 bases map to TRBD1. After removal of 6 bases from V and 0 bases from J, the junction contained 7 bases not matched to a gene. The CDR3 consists of 15 residues. Germline V gene sequence: CDR1 MNHEY, CDR2 SVGAGI. The CDR3 nucleotides are TGTGCCAGCAGCTGGACAGGTATCGTGAACACTGAAGCTTTCTTT. The encoded protein is CASSWTGIVNTEAFF.

The table lists this clone with a few counts. This chain joins TRBV6-1 and TRBJ1-5; D perhaps matches TRBD1 (5 bases). Trimming took off 3 bases at V and 5 bases at J, with 14 bases between the two ends. CDR3 length: 15 residues. The germline V gene has CDR1 MNHNS and CDR2 SASEGT. This CDR3 is CASSERGPQDQPQHF. The CDR3 nucleotides read TGTGCCAGCAGTGAGAGGGGACCGCAAGATCAGCCCCAGCATTTT.

The V and J genes are TRBV27 and TRBJ1-5; D gene ambiguous. This CDR3 spans 13 amino acids. Trimming stripped 5 bases from V and 3 bases from J, with 8 bases between. Germline CDR1 is MNHEY and CDR2 is SMNVEV (reference sequence). The DNA for the CDR3 is TGTGCCAGCAGTCCAACTGTCAATCAGCCCCAGCATTTT. It encodes CASSPTVNQPQHF.

This clone was counted once. J is TRBJ2-3 and V is TRBV2, with a possible D match to TRBD1 (6 bases). Trimming shortened V by 8 bases and J by 7 bases, and 19 bases separated the two germline ends. The germline V gene encodes CDR1 SNHLY and CDR2 FYNNEI. This CDR3 is built from 14 residues. CDR3 amino acids: CASLRGSTQYTQYF. Written as DNA, the CDR3 is TGTGCCAGCTTAAGGGGGTCTACGCAGTATACGCAGTATTTT.

The V call is TRBV24-1, the J call TRBJ2-3; no clear D. Germline V gives CDR1 KGHDR, CDR2 SFDVKD. Trimming removed 0 bases from V and 6 bases from J, with 0 bases in between. The CDR3 is 11 residues long. CDR3 nucleotide sequence: TGTGCCACCAGTGATTTGGATACGCAGTATTTT. It is translated as CATSDLDTQYF.

The rearrangement joins TRBV24-1 to TRBJ1-1, with D possibly matching TRBD1 (6 bases). The ends were cut back, 4 bases at V and 6 bases at J, with 8 bases in the middle. Germline CDR1 and CDR2: KGHDR and SFDVKD. CDR3 length: 12 amino acids. The CDR3 nucleotides read TGTGCCACCAGTGACACAGGGCCTGAAGCTTTCTTT. Encoded protein: CATSDTGPEAFF.

This clone was observed a handful of times. The rearrangement uses TRBV9 and TRBJ1-6; D might be TRBD1 (5 bases). The germline V gene encodes CDR1 SGDLS and CDR2 YYNGEE. The CDR3 runs 16 residues. V was cut by 0 bases and J by 7 bases, with 14 bases left in between. The CDR3 coding sequence is TGTGCCAGCAGCGTAGGAGGAGGCGGGGGGAATTCACCCCTCCACTTT. Its protein product is CASSVGGGGGNSPLHF.

The chain joins TRBV24-1 to TRBJ2-5; D is possibly TRBD1 (6 bases). The V gene's germline CDR1 is KGHDR and CDR2 SFDVKD. The CDR3 sequence is 15 residues long. The germline V and J ends were trimmed by 4 bases and 1 base, with 12 bases remaining between them. The CDR3 loop is CATSDQRDIQETQYF. For the CDR3, the DNA is TGTGCCACCAGTGACCAAAGGGACATCCAAGAGACCCAGTACTTC.

This chain links TRBV2 with TRBJ1-3; D might be TRBD1 (5 bases). Germline V gene sequence: CDR1 SNHLY, CDR2 FYNNEI. This CDR3 comprises 15 residues. V was cut by 8 bases and J by 1 base, with 15 bases left in between. The CDR3 DNA is TGTGCCAGCGGGGCAGGCCCACCTTCTGGAAACACCATATATTTT. Its protein is CASGAGPPSGNTIYF. Using reference TRBV2 and TRBJ1-3 for the parts outside the CDR3, the full variable domain is EPEVTQTPSHQVTQMGQEVILRCVPISNHLYFYWYRQILGQKVEFLVSFYNNEISEKSEIFDDQFSVERPDGSNFTLKIRSTKLEDSAMYFCASGAGPPSGNTIYFGEGSWLTVV.

The chain has TRBV10-3 and TRBJ1-5; D unresolved. The CDR3 has 13 residues. Germline V gene sequence: CDR1 ENHRY, CDR2 SYGVKD. The ends were cut back, 9 bases at V and 0 bases at J, with 9 bases in the middle. The CDR3 DNA is TGTGCCATGGGGAGGGATAGCAATCAGCCCCAGCATTTT. Protein sequence: CAMGRDSNQPQHF.

The V call is TRBV29-1, the J call TRBJ1-1; D not resolved. The CDR3 contains 13 residues. In germline, CDR1 is SQVTM, CDR2 ANQGSEA. The V gene lost 5 bases and the J gene lost 0 bases, with 10 bases spanning the gap. CDR3 nucleotide sequence: TGCAGCGTTAAGTGGGGTTTGAACACTGAAGCTTTCTTT. Residues: CSVKWGLNTEAFF.

This clone was seen a single time. The chain employs TRBV5-1 and TRBJ2-1, with 10 nucleotides matching TRBD1. Trimming cost V 4 bases and J 7 bases; bases outside gene matches: 5. The CDR3 contains 14 residues. The V gene's germline CDR1 is SGHRS and CDR2 YFSETQ. This chain's CDR3 is CASSAGQGQNEQFF. CDR3 in DNA: TGCGCCAGCAGCGCGGGACAGGGGCAGAATGAGCAGTTCTTC.

The V gene is TRBV5-6, the J gene TRBJ2-7; the D is unclear. Germline CDR1 SGHDT, CDR2 YYEEEE. Trimming shortened V by 4 bases and J by 4 bases, and 18 bases separated the two germline ends. The CDR3 contains 15 residues. The DNA of the CDR3 is TGTGCCAGCAGCGGCCGGTTCCGCCCATCTTACGAGCAGTACTTC. Amino acids: CASSGRFRPSYEQYF.

V gene TRBV12-3 or TRBV12-4 combines with J gene TRBJ2-1; D is ambiguous. CDR3 length equals 12 residues. V lost 5 bases, J lost 10 bases, and 12 bases lay in between. This CDR3 reads CASSPSVREQFF. The CDR3 bases are TGTGCCAGCAGTCCCAGTGTAAGGGAGCAGTTCTTC.

V gene TRBV19 combines with J gene TRBJ2-1; 7 bases are shared with TRBD2. Germline lookup yields CDR1 LNHDA and CDR2 SQIVND (reference sequence). The CDR3 runs to 16 residues. Losses at the gene ends were 2 bases for V and 0 bases for J; bases not matched to a gene: 4. The CDR3 DNA reads as TGTGCCAGTAGTATAAGACTAGCCGTCTCCTACAATGAGCAGTTCTTC. Encoded protein: CASSIRLAVSYNEQFF.

V and J are TRBV30 and TRBJ2-7, with TRBD1 as a possible D gene (5 bases). CDR3 size: 16 residues. From germline, CDR1 is GTSNPN and CDR2 SVGIG (reference sequence). Trimming left V 3 bases short and J 2 bases short, with 20 bases between. CDR3 in DNA: TGTGCCTGGAGACCAGCGTTTCAGGGCCTAACCTACGAGCAGTACTTC. Encoded protein: CAWRPAFQGLTYEQYF.

The V and J genes are TRBV29-1 and TRBJ2-3; 9 bases line up with TRBD2. V lost 1 base to trimming and J lost 6 bases; unmatched junction nucleotides: 8. This CDR3 comprises 15 residues. Germline V gene sequence: CDR1 SQVTM, CDR2 ANQGSEA. The CDR3 sequence: CSVEGYSGSVDTQYF. In nucleotides, the CDR3 is TGCAGCGTTGAAGGTTATAGCGGGAGTGTGGATACGCAGTATTTT.

V gene TRBV7-8 combines with J gene TRBJ1-2; maybe TRBD1 (5 bases). V was cut by 3 bases and J by 7 bases, with 12 bases left in between. Germline CDR1 and CDR2: SGHVS and FQNEAQ. The CDR3 totals 13 residues. The CDR3 DNA sequence: TGTGCCAGCAGCTTCTCTAGGGGCTTTGGCTACACCTTC. Translated: CASSFSRGFGYTF.

In its sample, this clone was seen a few times. The chain couples TRBV9 to TRBJ2-1; 7 nucleotides line up with TRBD2. J gave up 3 bases and V 0 bases, and 6 bases lay outside the gene matches. The CDR3 is 16 residues long. CDR1 is SGDLS and CDR2 is YYNGEE in the germline V gene. DNA for the CDR3: TGTGCCAGCAGCGTAGAGCCCCAGCGGGGCTACAATGAGCAGTTCTTC. Translating gives CASSVEPQRGYNEQFF.

The rearrangement uses TRBV9 and TRBJ1-6; D is unclear. The CDR3 is 13 amino acids. The ends were cut back, 0 bases at V and 8 bases at J, with 6 bases in the middle. Germline CDR1 is SGDLS and CDR2 is YYNGEE. CDR3 sequence: CASSVESYSPLHF. DNA of the CDR3: TGTGCCAGCAGCGTAGAATCCTATTCACCCCTCCACTTT.